Each of the 19 T cell receptor beta chains below was sequenced from the same sample in a study of T cells in Graves' hyperthyroidism and ophthalmopathy. RNA transcripts were the template for amplifying TCR beta CDR3 regions. TCR CDR3 underwent first-round RT-PCR with the HTBI primer set. TCRdb analysed the multiplex PCR reads with MiXCR anew, one entry per CDR3 protein. The sample gives approximately 630,000 distinct CDR3 sequences, around 15% of which show up once; around 4% is in the top ten. Material for sequencing was blood. Receptors were obtained from a woman aged 25 to 45 with Graves' hyperthyroidism.

This clonotype has more than one count but fewer than ten. The V gene is TRBV29-1, the J gene TRBJ1-2; 9 nucleotides line up with TRBD1. V gave up 6 bases and J gave up 6 bases; unmatched junction bases: 5. Looked up from germline, CDR1 is SQVTM and CDR2 is ANQGSEA. CDR3 length: 12 residues. CDR3 bases: TGCAGCGTCATACAGGGGGCGGATGGCTACACCTTC. The encoded protein is CSVIQGADGYTF.

Many counts were recorded for this clonotype. The chain uses TRBV2 and TRBJ2-7; maybe TRBD2 (6 bases). CDR1 SNHLY and CDR2 FYNNEI come from the germline V gene. V was shortened by 10 bases and J by 2 bases, with 12 bases between the two germline ends. The CDR3 length is 12 residues. The CDR3 DNA sequence: TGTGCCACCTCGGGACTGACCTACGAGCAGTACTTC. Its protein is CATSGLTYEQYF.

This clonotype was counted ten times or more. The chain is built from TRBV6-5 and TRBJ1-1, with D perhaps TRBD1 (5 bases). V was trimmed by 0 bases and J by 7 bases, leaving 21 bases between them. The CDR3 is 17 amino acids. Germline V CDR1 and CDR2: MNHEY, SVGAGI. CDR3: CASSYSLRAGNGGEAFF. For the CDR3, the DNA is TGTGCCAGCAGTTACTCCCTGAGGGCAGGGAACGGGGGTGAAGCTTTCTTT.

The rearrangement uses TRBV13 and TRBJ2-1, with unresolved D. The CDR3 consists of 16 residues. V lost 5 bases and J lost 0, with 14 bases in between. Germline V CDR1 and CDR2: PRHDT, FYEKMQ (reference sequence). CDR3 region: CASSPYSRSSYNEQFF. The CDR3 DNA is TGTGCCAGCAGCCCTTACAGCAGGAGCTCCTACAATGAGCAGTTCTTC.

The chain employs TRBV28 and TRBJ2-6; D not resolved. This CDR3 comprises 15 residues. V lost 2 bases to trimming and J lost 2 bases, with 7 bases between them. From germline, CDR1 is MDHEN and CDR2 SYDVKM. CDR3 coding DNA: TGTGCCAGCAGTTTACGGGCTGCTGGGGCCAACGTCCTGACTTTC. Amino acids: CASSLRAAGANVLTF.

This clonotype was seen repeatedly, ten times or more. The chain links TRBV28 to TRBJ1-2; possible D gene TRBD1, 5 bases. There are 13 residues in the CDR3. Trimming pared 1 base from V and 8 bases from J, leaving 11 bases between. Germline values: CDR1 MDHEN, CDR2 SYDVKM. CDR3 residues: CASSLSFRDGYTF. CDR3 DNA: TGTGCCAGCAGTTTATCTTTCAGGGACGGCTACACCTTC.

V is TRBV4-3 and J is TRBJ1-2, with 8 positions matching TRBD1. Unmatched junction bases numbered 6, after V lost 3 bases and J lost 0 bases. Germline V gene data show CDR1 as LGHNA and CDR2 as YSLEER. The CDR3 loop spans 16 amino acids. CDR3: CASSHLGTGANYGYTF. The CDR3 DNA is TGCGCCAGCAGCCATCTCGGGACAGGCGCTAACTATGGCTACACCTTC.

In this sample, this clonotype turned up a few times. V gene TRBV19 combines with J gene TRBJ2-2, with 9 positions matching TRBD2. CDR1 and CDR2 (germline): LNHDA, SQIVND (reference sequence). The CDR3 consists of 14 residues. V was clipped by 11 bases and J by 2 bases; unmatched bases: 6. The DNA of the CDR3 is TGTGCCTGCTCCGGGACTAGCAACACCGGGGAGCTGTTTTTT. It encodes CACSGTSNTGELFF.

This clonotype showed up just a few times. The rearrangement uses TRBV6-1 and TRBJ1-3; D unclear. This CDR3 has 13 residues. Trimming removed 6 bases at V and 0 bases at J, with 6 bases between. From germline, CDR1 is MNHNS and CDR2 SASEGT. CDR3 residues: CASRTLSGNTIYF. The CDR3 nucleotides read TGTGCCAGCAGAACCCTCTCTGGAAACACCATATATTTT.

This clonotype was picked up many times. This sequence joins TRBV11-2 and TRBJ2-5; D may correspond to TRBD1 or TRBD2 (5 bases each). Germline V lookup: CDR1 SGHAT, CDR2 FQNNGV. V was trimmed by 5 bases and J by 4 bases, leaving 17 bases between them. This CDR3 has 15 residues. Written as DNA, the CDR3 is TGTGCCAGCAGCCGGAACGAGGGACGGGGAGAGACCCAGTACTTC. It is translated as CASSRNEGRGETQYF. The full variable domain, with the rest looked up from reference TRBV11-2 and TRBJ2-5, is EAGVAQSPRYKIIEKRQSVAFWCNPISGHATLYWYQQILGQGPKLLIQFQNNGVVDDSQLPKDRFSAERLKGVDSTLKIQPAKLEDSAVYLCASSRNEGRGETQYFGPGTRLLVL.

The chain combines TRBV2 with TRBJ1-4, with D possibly TRBD1 on 6 matching bases. The ends were cut back, 6 bases at V and 4 bases at J, with 12 bases in the middle. The germline V gene encodes CDR1 SNHLY and CDR2 FYNNEI. This CDR3 has 14 amino acids. The CDR3 reads CASSVTGNNEKLFF. The CDR3 DNA follows: TGTGCCAGCAGCGTGACAGGCAATAATGAAAAACTGTTTTTT.

This clonotype has a count of ten or more. The chain combines TRBV27 with TRBJ2-4, with D possibly being TRBD2 (7 bases). Germline V gives CDR1 MNHEY, CDR2 SMNVEV (reference sequence). This CDR3 has 16 residues. Between the trimmed V and J ends, which lost 5 bases and 3 bases, there was a span of 17 bases. CDR3: CASSPRGARVKNIQYF. CDR3 nucleotide sequence: TGTGCCAGCAGTCCCCGGGGGGCACGGGTCAAAAACATTCAGTACTTC.

This clonotype was seen only a few times. V gene TRBV10-2 combines with J gene TRBJ1-1; TRBD1 is a possible D gene (6 bases). Trimming removed 7 bases at V and 5 bases at J, with 23 bases between. Germline V gene sequence: CDR1 WSHSY, CDR2 SAAADI. The length of the CDR3 is 16 residues. In nucleotides, the CDR3 is TGCGCCAGCAACGAGCCCGGGAGGGGGGAGCTGACTGAAGCTTTCTTT. Protein sequence: CASNEPGRGELTEAFF.

This rearrangement joins TRBV7-9 to TRBJ2-2, with D tentatively TRBD2 (5 bases). This CDR3 has 12 amino acids. Trimming left V 5 bases short and J 9 bases short, with 10 bases between. From germline, CDR1 is SEHNR and CDR2 FQNEAQ (reference sequence). The CDR3 is CASSGRRRELFF. The CDR3 DNA sequence: TGTGCCAGCAGCGGGAGACGCCGGGAGCTGTTTTTT.

Only a few counts were recorded for this clonotype. The CDR3 protein is CASSSPRAKTSGRSYEQYF. CDR3 DNA: TGTGCCAGCAGTTCCCCGCGCGCTAAGACTAGCGGACGATCCTACGAGCAGTACTTC. This chain links TRBV6-1 with TRBJ2-7; TRBD2 matches at 9 bases. Germline lookup yields CDR1 MNHNS and CDR2 SASEGT. Germline trimming cut 5 bases from V and 1 base from J; bases unmatched to any gene: 18. The CDR3 is 19 amino acids.

The rearrangement joins TRBV6-1 to TRBJ1-2; D is unclear. The CDR3 sequence is 15 residues long. CDR1 is MNHNS and CDR2 is SASEGT in the germline V gene. Trimming pared 7 bases from V and 0 bases from J, leaving 15 bases between. The CDR3 DNA sequence: TGTGCCAGCAATGGACGGACCTACTCTAACTATGGCTACACCTTC. Translated, it gives CASNGRTYSNYGYTF.

There are many counts of this clonotype. The J gene is TRBJ1-1, the V gene TRBV30; D not certain. This CDR3 region has 14 residues. The V gene's germline CDR1 is GTSNPN and CDR2 SVGIG (reference sequence). Trimming removed 0 bases at V and 1 base at J, with 9 bases between. CDR3 sequence (DNA): TGTGCCTGGAGTGTTTATCCGTCGAACACTGAAGCTTTCTTT. Translated: CAWSVYPSNTEAFF.

This clonotype was picked up many times. V gene TRBV12-3 or TRBV12-4 combines with J gene TRBJ1-1; D gene uncertain. CDR3 length: 12 residues. Deletions cut 4 bases from V and 5 bases from J, with 8 bases between. CDR3 DNA: TGTGCCAGCAGTTGGGTCCGGACTGAAGCTTTCTTT. Amino acid sequence: CASSWVRTEAFF.

The V and J genes are TRBV5-6 and TRBJ2-3, with a weak D call TRBD2 (7 bases). The germline V gene has CDR1 SGHDT and CDR2 YYEEEE. CDR3 length equals 15 residues. Between the trimmed V and J ends, which lost 6 bases and 5 bases, there was a span of 19 bases. CDR3 in DNA: TGTGCCAGCACTACTTGGGGGGGGCGGGAAGATACGCAGTATTTT. Translating gives CASTTWGGREDTQYF.